The 25 T cell receptor beta chains below were found in one sample sequenced in a study of Ad26.COV2.S vaccination and SARS-CoV-2 variants. Assay: immunoSEQ multiplex PCR; the TCRdb copy retains only in-frame clones and omits some. The table shows some 320,000 clones, with more than 70% occurring only once. Sample treatment: around 19 received Ad26.COV2.S at low or high dose, single or two shots; roughly 5 received placebo; per-sample allocation not given. Samples came from day 63 after the first vaccine or placebo injection. The sequencing here drew on peripheral blood, taken in a trial of Ad26.COV2.S vaccine versus placebo. The receptors were sampled from a person aged 18-60 years who received the Ad26.COV2.S COVID-19 vaccine or a placebo.

The chain joins TRBV7-2 to TRBJ2-1, with 11 positions matching TRBD2. The CDR3 length is 15 residues. Germline V gene data show CDR1 as SGHTA and CDR2 as FQGNSA. V was clipped by 5 bases and J by 7 bases; unmatched bases: 7. The CDR3 nucleotides are TGTGCCAGCAGCCCCCTAGCGGGGGGAAGTAATGAGCAGTTCTTC. It encodes CASSPLAGGSNEQFF.

This chain connects TRBV6-5 to TRBJ1-4; D ambiguous. Germline V gives CDR1 MNHEY, CDR2 SVGAGI. The V end lost 5 bases, the J end lost 4 bases, and 14 bases lay between the germline ends. This CDR3 region has 15 residues. CDR3 in DNA: TGTGCCAGCAGTACCGGTGGAGTCGGTAATGAAAAACTGTTTTTT. Translation gives CASSTGGVGNEKLFF.

The J gene is TRBJ2-1, the V gene TRBV7-2; D is uncertain. Per the germline V gene, CDR1 is SGHTA and CDR2 is FQGNSA. CDR3 length equals 13 residues. V lost 4 bases to trimming and J lost 3 bases, with 7 bases between them. The CDR3 DNA reads TGTGCCAGCAGCTCCTTTTACTACAATGAGCAGTTCTTC. Its protein is CASSSFYYNEQFF.

The J gene is TRBJ2-3, the V gene TRBV5-4, with D unclear. The CDR3 runs to 15 residues. Germline V CDR1 and CDR2: SGHNT, YYREEE (reference sequence). Trimming left V 1 base short and J 1 base short, with 10 bases between. CDR3 residues: CASSLSSRGTDTQYF. The CDR3 bases are TGTGCCAGCAGCTTGTCGTCTAGAGGCACAGATACGCAGTATTTT.

V usage is TRBV5-1 and J usage is TRBJ2-1; tentative D call: TRBD2 (5 bases). CDR3 length: 13 amino acids. Germline loops: CDR1 SGHRS, CDR2 YFSETQ. With 4 bases removed from V and 6 bases from J, the gap between germline ends came to 11 bases. CDR3 loop: CASSVGAFNEQFF. The CDR3 DNA sequence: TGCGCCAGCAGCGTGGGAGCCTTCAATGAGCAGTTCTTC.

This clone appeared a few times. The chain combines TRBV6-6 with TRBJ2-7; D unclear. Germline V lookup: CDR1 MNHNY, CDR2 SVGAGI (reference sequence). The ends were cut back, 0 bases at V and 2 bases at J, with 8 bases in the middle. This CDR3 spans 14 amino acids. CDR3 amino acids: CASSYSRGAYEQYF. As DNA, the CDR3 is TGTGCCAGCAGTTACTCGCGCGGAGCCTACGAGCAGTACTTC.

The chain uses TRBV5-6 and TRBJ1-1; TRBD1 matches at 10 bases. Germline trimming cut 4 bases from V and 2 bases from J; bases unmatched to any gene: 8. This CDR3 is built from 16 residues. Germline CDR1 SGHDT, CDR2 YYEEEE. The CDR3 sequence is CASSRVGQGPNTEAFF. The CDR3 bases are TGTGCCAGCAGCAGGGTGGGACAGGGGCCAAACACTGAAGCTTTCTTT.

The chain carries TRBV7-9 and TRBJ2-2; TRBD2 matches at 11 bases. Germline V lookup: CDR1 SEHNR, CDR2 FQNEAQ (reference sequence). This CDR3 spans 17 amino acids. J was trimmed by 5 bases and V by 4 bases; bases with no gene match: 9. The CDR3 protein is CASSSTLAGGLTGELFF. For the CDR3, the DNA is TGTGCCAGCAGCTCAACCCTAGCGGGGGGATTGACCGGGGAGCTGTTTTTT.

The genes are TRBV5-5 and TRBJ1-5; D gene uncertain. Germline V gene lookup returns CDR1 SGHKS and CDR2 YYEKEE (reference sequence). This CDR3 is 13 amino acids long. V was trimmed by 5 bases and J by 7 bases, leaving 13 bases between them. The CDR3 loop is CASRTDPIQPQHF. As DNA, the CDR3 is TGTGCCAGCAGAACCGACCCAATACAGCCCCAGCATTTT.

The chain recombines TRBV18 with TRBJ1-4, with D uncertain. Germline CDR1 reads KGHSH; CDR2 reads LQKENI. Trimming took off 3 bases at V and 8 bases at J, with 16 bases between the two ends. This CDR3 has 15 residues. CDR3 coding DNA: TGTGCCAGCTCACCGGGATGGGCGGTGAAGGAAAAACTGTTTTTT. Protein product: CASSPGWAVKEKLFF.

The genes are TRBV5-1 and TRBJ1-3; no clear D gene. CDR1 and CDR2 (germline): SGHRS, YFSETQ. The CDR3 is 15 residues long. Trimming took 4 bases from V and 1 from J, leaving 12 bases between them. The CDR3 protein is CASSAHQASGNTIYF. As DNA, the CDR3 is TGCGCCAGCAGCGCGCACCAGGCTTCTGGAAACACCATATATTTT.

This clone was seen more than once but under ten times. V and J are TRBV30 and TRBJ2-3; perhaps TRBD2 as D (6 bases). Deletions cut 5 bases from V and 5 bases from J, with 17 bases between. Germline lookup yields CDR1 GTSNPN and CDR2 SVGIG (reference sequence). The CDR3 runs 14 residues. CDR3 in DNA: TGTGCCTGGGGACGGGACTTGACGTTAGATACGCAGTATTTT. Amino acids: CAWGRDLTLDTQYF.

Only one count was recorded for this clone. The gene calls are TRBV9 and TRBJ2-5, with 11 bases identical to TRBD2. The CDR3 runs to 18 residues. With V trimmed by 0 bases and J by 5 bases, 12 bases remained unmatched. In germline, CDR1 is SGDLS, CDR2 YYNGEE. CDR3 in DNA: TGTGCCAGCAGCGTAGGACTTCGGATAGCGGGGGGGCTGGAGACCCAGTACTTC. This gives the protein CASSVGLRIAGGLETQYF. Full variable domain (outside the CDR3, taken from reference TRBV9 and TRBJ2-5): DSGVTQTPKHLITATGQRVTLRCSPRSGDLSVYWYQQSLDQGLQFLIQYYNGEERAKGNILERFSAQQFPDLHSELNLSSLELGDSALYFCASSVGLRIAGGLETQYFGPGTRLLVL.

The V and J genes are TRBV5-1 and TRBJ1-2; a weak D match, TRBD1 (6 bases). CDR3 length: 15 residues. The germline V gene encodes CDR1 SGHRS and CDR2 YFSETQ. The ends were cut back, 4 bases at V and 5 bases at J, with 18 bases in the middle. The CDR3 protein is CASSPGKQGLYGYTF. The CDR3 DNA sequence: TGCGCCAGCAGCCCTGGTAAACAGGGTCTTTATGGCTACACCTTC.

This sequence joins TRBV2 and TRBJ2-5; 12 bases fit TRBD1. There are 14 residues in the CDR3. V shed 9 bases, J shed 5 bases, and the junction held 7 bases outside the gene matches. Germline CDR1 and CDR2: SNHLY and FYNNEI. The CDR3 coding sequence is TGTGCCAGTGGGGACAGGGGGCGGCCGGAGACCCAGTACTTC. Translated: CASGDRGRPETQYF.

V and J are TRBV5-4 and TRBJ2-5, with TRBD1 as a possible D gene (6 bases). The length of the CDR3 is 15 residues. Germline values: CDR1 SGHNT, CDR2 YYREEE (reference sequence). The V end lost 2 bases, the J end lost 2 bases, and 13 bases lay between the germline ends. Written as DNA, the CDR3 is TGTGCCAGCAGCTTTACGGGACAACGGCAAGAGACCCAGTACTTC. Its translation is CASSFTGQRQETQYF.

The table lists this clone with a count of one. CDR3 loop: CASSLFIVGGQLNYGYTF. CDR3 bases: TGTGCCAGCAGCTTATTCATAGTGGGAGGACAGTTGAACTATGGCTACACCTTC. This chain joins TRBV7-2 and TRBJ1-2, with D possibly matching TRBD1 (6 bases). Germline CDR1 is SGHTA and CDR2 is FQGNSA. V lost 2 bases and J 2 bases, leaving 21 bases between the germline ends. The CDR3 extends over 18 amino acids.

The chain uses TRBV5-1 and TRBJ1-2; D perhaps matches TRBD1 (6 bases). The ends were cut back, 4 bases at V and 4 bases at J, with 11 bases in the middle. The germline V gene has CDR1 SGHRS and CDR2 YFSETQ. This CDR3 region has 13 residues. The CDR3 region is CASSPDSFYGYTF. In nucleotides, the CDR3 is TGCGCCAGCAGCCCGGACAGCTTCTATGGCTACACCTTC.

This chain connects TRBV10-3 to TRBJ1-6, with 7 bases fitting TRBD1. CDR1 ENHRY and CDR2 SYGVKD come from the germline V gene. J gave up 5 bases and V 6 bases, and 10 bases lay outside the gene matches. This CDR3 region has 16 residues. The CDR3 bases are TGTGCCATCAGCGCCCTAAGGACAGGCGATAATTCACCCCTCCACTTT. It yields the protein CAISALRTGDNSPLHF.

The CDR3 reads CASSRDTLAGAYSYEQYF. CDR3 nucleotide sequence: TGTGCCAGCTCACGCGACACACTAGCGGGGGCCTACTCCTACGAGCAGTACTTC. V is TRBV18 and J is TRBJ2-7, with 11 bases fitting TRBD2. The CDR3 is 18 residues long. The germline V gene has CDR1 KGHSH and CDR2 LQKENI. Trimming removed 4 bases from V and 0 bases from J; junction bases left unmatched: 11.

A single count supports this clone. This chain connects TRBV18 to TRBJ1-1; no definite D call. In germline, CDR1 is KGHSH, CDR2 LQKENI. V was cut by 1 base and J by 5 bases, with 5 bases left in between. The CDR3 has 12 amino acids. As DNA, the CDR3 is TGTGCCAGCTCACCACAACCGACTGAAGCTTTCTTT. Protein product: CASSPQPTEAFF.

CDR3 sequence: CASSLGREWPRGEQFF. The CDR3 coding sequence is TGTGCCAGCAGCTTAGGCAGGGAATGGCCACGGGGTGAGCAGTTCTTC. The V call is TRBV7-9, the J call TRBJ2-1, with D perhaps being TRBD1 or TRBD2 (5 bases each). This CDR3 comprises 16 residues. Germline loops: CDR1 SEHNR, CDR2 FQNEAQ (reference sequence). V was shortened by 1 base and J by 9 bases, with 19 bases between the two germline ends.

The chain joins TRBV27 to TRBJ1-6, with D perhaps TRBD1 (5 bases). V was trimmed by 2 bases and J by 1 base, leaving 6 bases between them. CDR3 length: 15 amino acids. CDR1 is MNHEY, CDR2 SMNVEV, per germline (reference sequence). The CDR3 DNA is TGTGCCAGCAGTTTAAAGGGGTCCTATAATTCACCCCTCCACTTT. Its protein product is CASSLKGSYNSPLHF.

The J gene is TRBJ2-1, the V gene TRBV5-6; possible D gene TRBD2, 5 bases. This CDR3 is 13 amino acids long. The germline V gene encodes CDR1 SGHDT and CDR2 YYEEEE. V was pared by 4 bases and J by 0 bases, with 5 bases between. For the CDR3, the DNA is TGTGCCAGCAGCGCGGGCTCCTACAATGAGCAGTTCTTC. Translated: CASSAGSYNEQFF.

CDR3 protein: CASSPGNTGELFF. The CDR3 DNA follows: TGTGCCAGCAGTCCAGGGAACACCGGGGAGCTGTTTTTT. V usage is TRBV6-2 or TRBV6-3 and J usage is TRBJ2-2, with unresolved D. From germline, CDR1 is MNHEY and CDR2 SVGEGT. The CDR3 has 13 amino acids. Trimming stripped 5 bases from V and 1 base from J, with 5 bases between.